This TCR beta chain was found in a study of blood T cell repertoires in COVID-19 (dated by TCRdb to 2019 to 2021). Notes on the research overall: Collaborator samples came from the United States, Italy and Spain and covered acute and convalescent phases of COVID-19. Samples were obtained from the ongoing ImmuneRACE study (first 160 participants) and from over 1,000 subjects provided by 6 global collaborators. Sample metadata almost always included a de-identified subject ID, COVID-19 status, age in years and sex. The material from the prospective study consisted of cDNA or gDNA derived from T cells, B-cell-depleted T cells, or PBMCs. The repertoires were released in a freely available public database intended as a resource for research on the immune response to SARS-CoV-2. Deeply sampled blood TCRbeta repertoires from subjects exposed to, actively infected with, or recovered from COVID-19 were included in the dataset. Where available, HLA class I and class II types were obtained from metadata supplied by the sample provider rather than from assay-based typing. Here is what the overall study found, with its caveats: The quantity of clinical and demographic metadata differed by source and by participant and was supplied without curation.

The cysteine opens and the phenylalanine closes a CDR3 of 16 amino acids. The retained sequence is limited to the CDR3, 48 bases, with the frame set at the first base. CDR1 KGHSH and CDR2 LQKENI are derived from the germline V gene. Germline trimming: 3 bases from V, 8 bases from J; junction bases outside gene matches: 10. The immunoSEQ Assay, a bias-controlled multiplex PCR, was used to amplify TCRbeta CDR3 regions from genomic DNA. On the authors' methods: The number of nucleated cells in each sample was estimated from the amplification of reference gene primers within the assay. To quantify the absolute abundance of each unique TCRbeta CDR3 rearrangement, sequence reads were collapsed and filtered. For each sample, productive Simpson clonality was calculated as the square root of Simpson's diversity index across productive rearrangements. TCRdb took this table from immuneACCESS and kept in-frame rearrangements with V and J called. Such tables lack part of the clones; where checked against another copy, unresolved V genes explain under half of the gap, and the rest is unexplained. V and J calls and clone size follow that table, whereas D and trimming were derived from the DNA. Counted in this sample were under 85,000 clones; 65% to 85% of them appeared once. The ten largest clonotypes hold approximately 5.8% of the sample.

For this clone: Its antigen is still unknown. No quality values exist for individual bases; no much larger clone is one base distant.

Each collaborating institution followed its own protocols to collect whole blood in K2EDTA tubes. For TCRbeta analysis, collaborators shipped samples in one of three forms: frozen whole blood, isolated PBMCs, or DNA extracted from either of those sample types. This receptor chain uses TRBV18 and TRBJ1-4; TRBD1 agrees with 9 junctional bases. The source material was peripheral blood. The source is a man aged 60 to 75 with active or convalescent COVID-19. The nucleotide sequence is TGTGCCAGCTCACCTCCTCTCAGGACAGGGGACGAAAAACTGTTTTTT. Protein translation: CASSPPLRTGDEKLFF. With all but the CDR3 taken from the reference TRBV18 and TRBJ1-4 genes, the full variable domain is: NAGVMQNPRHLVRRRGQEARLRCSPMKGHSHVYWYRQLPEEGLKFMVYLQKENIIDESGMPKERFSAEFPKEGPSILRIQQVVRGDSAAYFCASSPPLRTGDEKLFFGSGTQLSVL.